A single sample gave rise to the 25 T cell receptor beta chains below, sequenced in a study of blood T cell repertoires in COVID-19 (dated by TCRdb to 2018 to 2021). The method behind the library was the immunoSEQ multiplex PCR assay. TCRdb provides this immuneACCESS table in a form limited to in-frame rearrangements. Some clones are lacking; in checked studies, under half of them reflect an unresolved V gene, and why the rest are absent is not known. The sample includes roughly 52,000 clones, with over 80% observed a single time. Roughly 3.6% of the sample comes from the top ten. Sequencing was performed on peripheral blood. The receptor set was obtained from a middle-aged man with COVID-19, enrolled during active disease.

The V gene is TRBV27, the J gene TRBJ1-4, with D tentatively TRBD1 (6 bases). The germline V gene has CDR1 MNHEY and CDR2 SMNVEV (reference sequence). The CDR3 runs to 16 residues. Between the trimmed V and J ends, which lost 0 bases and 4 bases, there was a span of 12 bases. CDR3 nucleotides: TGTGCCAGCAGTTTATCTGCGGACAGATATAATGAAAAACTGTTTTTT. As protein: CASSLSADRYNEKLFF.

The chain links TRBV15 to TRBJ2-1; 14 nucleotides agree with TRBD2. This CDR3 is built from 20 residues. Germline V CDR1 and CDR2: LNHNV, YYDKDF (reference sequence). Losses at the gene ends were 0 bases for V and 1 base for J; bases not matched to a gene: 8. The CDR3 reads CATSREKGLAGDRSYNEQFF. The CDR3, as DNA: TGTGCCACCAGCAGAGAAAAGGGACTAGCGGGAGACAGGTCCTACAATGAGCAGTTCTTC.

J is TRBJ2-3 and V is TRBV7-9; 7 nucleotides agree with TRBD2. The CDR3 loop spans 14 amino acids. Germline V gene lookup returns CDR1 SEHNR and CDR2 FQNEAQ (reference sequence). J lost 3 bases, V lost 3 bases, and 3 bases had no gene match. CDR3 in amino acids: CASSLRGSTDTQYF. CDR3 sequence (DNA): TGTGCCAGCAGCTTGCGCGGGAGTACAGATACGCAGTATTTT.

The chain joins TRBV7-8 to TRBJ1-1; D might be TRBD1 (6 bases). The CDR3 extends over 14 amino acids. CDR1 and CDR2 from the germline V gene are SGHVS and FQNEAQ. V was pared by 7 bases and J by 0 bases, with 12 bases between. CDR3 amino acids: CASTPRGLNTEAFF. In nucleotides, the CDR3 is TGTGCCAGCACCCCAAGGGGGTTGAACACTGAAGCTTTCTTT.

This sequence joins TRBV28 and TRBJ1-1; D uncertain. CDR1 is MDHEN and CDR2 is SYDVKM in the germline V gene. The CDR3 runs 13 residues. Trimming removed 7 bases from V and 1 base from J, with 10 bases in between. For the CDR3, the DNA is TGTGCCAGCACTCTTGCAGGGAACACTGAAGCTTTCTTT. Its protein product is CASTLAGNTEAFF.

V usage is TRBV2 and J usage is TRBJ2-5; tentatively, D is TRBD2 (6 bases). The CDR3 runs 14 residues. Germline V gives CDR1 SNHLY, CDR2 FYNNEI. Trimming stripped 0 bases from V and 9 bases from J, with 14 bases between. CDR3 coding DNA: TGTGCCAGCAGTGAAGCGGGGGGACCTGGGGCCCAGTACTTC. Its protein product is CASSEAGGPGAQYF.

This clone was picked up one time. The chain uses TRBV27 and TRBJ1-1; tentatively, D is TRBD1 (6 bases). This CDR3 spans 14 amino acids. Per germline, CDR1 MNHEY and CDR2 SMNVEV (reference sequence). Trimming stripped 3 bases from V and 4 bases from J, with 12 bases between. The CDR3, as DNA: TGTGCCAGCAGTTTCGGGGCGGGGGCCACTGAAGCTTTCTTT. Residues: CASSFGAGATEAFF.

This chain uses TRBV19 with TRBJ2-7, with TRBD1 matching 7 bases. V lost 6 bases, J lost 2 bases, and 4 bases stayed unmatched. The CDR3 consists of 13 residues. Germline-derived CDR1 and CDR2 are LNHDA and SQIVND (reference sequence). Here the CDR3 DNA reads TGTGCCAGTAGAGGGACAGTCGCCTACGAGCAGTACTTC. It encodes CASRGTVAYEQYF.

The chain has TRBV15 and TRBJ2-3, with TRBD2 as a possible D gene (6 bases). Germline lookup yields CDR1 LNHNV and CDR2 YYDKDF (reference sequence). V was shortened by 2 bases and J by 0 bases, with 12 bases between the two germline ends. This CDR3 spans 16 amino acids. CDR3: CATSRPRDWSTDTQYF. CDR3 sequence (DNA): TGTGCCACCAGCAGACCCCGGGACTGGAGCACAGATACGCAGTATTTT.

This clone was observed a single time. This rearrangement joins TRBV30 to TRBJ2-1; a possible D gene is TRBD2 (6 bases). The CDR3 loop spans 13 amino acids. V lost 3 bases and J 4 bases, leaving 10 bases between the germline ends. Germline CDR1 GTSNPN, CDR2 SVGIG (reference sequence). The CDR3: CAWSPGTYNEQFF. The CDR3 nucleotides are TGTGCCTGGAGCCCGGGGACTTACAATGAGCAGTTCTTC.

This chain's CDR3 is CASSVTGGSTEAFF. CDR3 coding DNA: TGCGCCAGCAGCGTTACAGGGGGTAGCACTGAAGCTTTCTTT. This chain connects TRBV5-1 to TRBJ1-1; 8 bases agree with TRBD1. Trimming cost V 4 bases and J 4 bases; bases outside gene matches: 6. The germline V gene encodes CDR1 SGHRS and CDR2 YFSETQ. This CDR3 has 14 amino acids. The complete variable domain, with remaining parts taken from reference TRBV5-1 and TRBJ1-1, reads KAGVTQTPRYLIKTRGQQVTLSCSPISGHRSVSWYQQTPGQGLQFLFEYFSETQRNKGNFPGRFSGRQFSNSRSEMNVSTLELGDSALYLCASSVTGGSTEAFFGQGTRLTVV.

This chain connects TRBV25-1 to TRBJ2-7, with 10 nucleotides matching TRBD1. The CDR3 covers 16 residues. Trimming cost V 3 bases and J 7 bases; bases outside gene matches: 12. The germline V gene encodes CDR1 MGHDK and CDR2 SYGVNS. The CDR3 protein is CASSEDFGTGVGEQYF. The CDR3 nucleotides are TGTGCCAGCAGTGAGGATTTTGGGACAGGGGTGGGGGAGCAGTACTTC.

The chain joins TRBV19 to TRBJ2-7; D gene ambiguous. CDR1 and CDR2 from the germline V gene are LNHDA and SQIVND (reference sequence). CDR3 length equals 13 residues. The V gene lost 5 bases and the J gene lost 2 bases, with 10 bases spanning the gap. The CDR3 loop is CASSLANTYEQYF. The CDR3 nucleotides read TGTGCCAGTAGTTTGGCAAATACCTACGAGCAGTACTTC.

The chain joins TRBV5-1 to TRBJ1-4, with 7 bases lining up with TRBD1. CDR3 length: 15 amino acids. Germline V gene sequence: CDR1 SGHRS, CDR2 YFSETQ. J lost 5 bases, V lost 4 bases, and 8 bases had no gene match. The CDR3 DNA is TGCGCCAGCAGCCAAGAGACAGGGTTAAATGAAAAACTGTTTTTT. Amino acid sequence: CASSQETGLNEKLFF.

V and J are TRBV27 and TRBJ2-7; 8 bases map to TRBD2. Germline V gene sequence: CDR1 MNHEY, CDR2 SMNVEV (reference sequence). The CDR3 sequence is 15 residues long. J gave up 3 bases and V 5 bases, and 9 bases lay outside the gene matches. The CDR3 sequence: CASSNSGGPFYEQYF. DNA for the CDR3: TGTGCCAGCAGTAACTCGGGAGGGCCTTTCTACGAGCAGTACTTC.

This clone appeared once. The rearrangement links TRBV12-5 to TRBJ2-2; TRBD1 aligns across 7 bases. Germline V gene data show CDR1 as LGHNT and CDR2 as FRNRAP. Trimming removed 6 bases from V and 0 bases from J; junction bases left unmatched: 4. This CDR3 is built from 15 residues. The CDR3 region is CASGTGLANTGELFF. Written as DNA, the CDR3 is TGTGCTAGTGGGACAGGGCTCGCGAACACCGGGGAGCTGTTTTTT.

The chain employs TRBV9 and TRBJ1-2, with 9 bases lining up with TRBD1. The germline gives CDR1 SGDLS, CDR2 YYNGEE. This CDR3 comprises 15 residues. V lost 4 bases to trimming and J lost 5 bases; unmatched junction nucleotides: 9. Written as DNA, the CDR3 is TGTGCCAGCAGCCCAGAGGAGACAGGGGGTTATGGCTACACCTTC. Translated, it gives CASSPEETGGYGYTF.

The V gene is TRBV6-1, the J gene TRBJ2-2; D is perhaps TRBD1 (6 bases). The ends were cut back, 0 bases at V and 6 bases at J, with 11 bases in the middle. Germline lookup yields CDR1 MNHNS and CDR2 SASEGT. CDR3 length: 15 residues. This CDR3 is CASSEAWGPPGELFF. CDR3 nucleotide sequence: TGTGCCAGCAGTGAAGCGTGGGGGCCTCCCGGGGAGCTGTTTTTT.

This clone has just a few counts. The chain combines TRBV5-1 with TRBJ1-3; possibly TRBD1 for D (6 bases). The CDR3 sequence is 17 residues long. Germline lookup yields CDR1 SGHRS and CDR2 YFSETQ. Trimming took off 0 bases at V and 0 bases at J, with 13 bases between the two ends. DNA for the CDR3: TGCGCCAGCAGCTTGGAGGGGGAGAACAACTCTGGAAACACCATATATTTT. Its translation is CASSLEGENNSGNTIYF. Full variable domain (rest looked up from reference TRBV5-1 and TRBJ1-3): KAGVTQTPRYLIKTRGQQVTLSCSPISGHRSVSWYQQTPGQGLQFLFEYFSETQRNKGNFPGRFSGRQFSNSRSEMNVSTLELGDSALYLCASSLEGENNSGNTIYFGEGSWLTVV.

This clone was seen a single time. The chain is built from TRBV27 and TRBJ1-6; no definite D call. The CDR3 is 16 residues long. Trimming stripped 5 bases from V and 0 bases from J, with 11 bases between. Germline assignment: CDR1 MNHEY and CDR2 SMNVEV (reference sequence). In nucleotides, the CDR3 is TGTGCCAGCAGTCTTGCCCCGAGCTCCTATAATTCACCCCTCCACTTT. Protein: CASSLAPSSYNSPLHF.

This clone was picked up a small number of times. The chain combines TRBV21-1 with TRBJ1-2; TRBD1, as called in the table, went unchecked against the DNA. TRBV21-1 is labeled a pseudogene. CDR3 length: 15 residues. The CDR3 loop reads CASSGRQALLDGYTF. In DNA, the CDR3 is TGTGCCAGCAGCGGGCGACAGGCCCTCTTGGATGGCTACACCTTC.

This chain joins TRBV5-6 and TRBJ1-4, with 8 bases lining up with TRBD1. V trimming: 3 bases; J trimming: 7 bases; junction bases outside the gene matches: 5. The CDR3 sequence is 14 residues long. Germline V lookup: CDR1 SGHDT, CDR2 YYEEEE. The DNA of the CDR3 is TGTGCCAGCAGCTCGGACAGGGCGGGTGAAAAACTGTTTTTT. It translates to CASSSDRAGEKLFF.

The CDR3 region has the DNA TGTGCCAGCAGTTCATTGACAGGGGATAATTCACCCCTCCACTTT. It yields the protein CASSSLTGDNSPLHF. The chain uses TRBV28 and TRBJ1-6; TRBD1 agrees at 8 bases. The CDR3 extends over 15 amino acids. J was trimmed by 5 bases and V by 4 bases; bases with no gene match: 4. Germline V gives CDR1 MDHEN, CDR2 SYDVKM.

This chain links TRBV7-8 with TRBJ2-1, with no clear D. The CDR3 runs to 16 residues. The V end lost 5 bases, the J end lost 0 bases, and 14 bases lay between the germline ends. Germline assignment: CDR1 SGHVS and CDR2 FQNEAQ. The CDR3: CASSLRVLSSYNEQFF. CDR3 nucleotides: TGTGCCAGCAGCCTCCGGGTTCTAAGCTCCTACAATGAGCAGTTCTTC.

The rearrangement uses TRBV7-9 and TRBJ2-1; 10 bases agree with TRBD1. Germline V gene sequence: CDR1 SEHNR, CDR2 FQNEAQ (reference sequence). With 7 bases clipped from V and 8 bases from J, the junction kept 5 bases outside the gene matches. This CDR3 has 13 amino acids. In DNA, the CDR3 is TGTGCCAGCACGGACAGGGGGGTTTATGAGCAGTTCTTC. It yields the protein CASTDRGVYEQFF.